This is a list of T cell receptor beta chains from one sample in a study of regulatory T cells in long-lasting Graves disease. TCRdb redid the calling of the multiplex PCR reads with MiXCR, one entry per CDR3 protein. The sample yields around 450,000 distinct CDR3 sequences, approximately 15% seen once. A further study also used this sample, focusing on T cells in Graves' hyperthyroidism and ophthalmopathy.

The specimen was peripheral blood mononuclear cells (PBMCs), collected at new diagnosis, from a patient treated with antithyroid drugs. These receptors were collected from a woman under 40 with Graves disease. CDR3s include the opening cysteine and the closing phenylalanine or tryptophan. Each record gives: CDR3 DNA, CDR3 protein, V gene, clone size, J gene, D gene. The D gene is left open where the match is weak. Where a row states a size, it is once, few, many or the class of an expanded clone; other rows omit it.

TGTGCCAGCAACAACGGGAAGGGGGCGAGTGAAGCTTTCTTT,CASNNGKGASEAFF,TRBV3-1,many,TRBJ1-1,TRBD1
TGTGCCAGCAGTCGATTAGCGGGAACCACAGATACGCAGTATTTT,CASSRLAGTTDTQYF,TRBV6-1,many,TRBJ2-3,TRBD2
TGCGCCAGCAGCCCGAGCGGGAGGGCCAGCACCGGGGAGCTGTTTTTT,CASSPSGRASTGELFF,TRBV5-1,many,TRBJ2-2,TRBD2
TGTGCCATCAGTGACGGTAATAGCAATCAGCCCCAGCATTTT,CAISDGNSNQPQHF,TRBV10-3,-,TRBJ1-5,-
TGTGCCAGCAGCAAGACAGCGGGAGGGCCCAGCGAGCAGTACTTC,CASSKTAGGPSEQYF,TRBV12-3/TRBV12-4,-,TRBJ2-7,TRBD2
TGCAGCGTAAGACTAGCGGGAGACCCTGAGCAGTTCTTC,CSVRLAGDPEQFF,TRBV29-1,-,TRBJ2-1,TRBD2
TGTGCTAGTGGTTTGGGGCCGCTCTACAATGAGCAGTTCTTC,CASGLGPLYNEQFF,TRBV12-5,many,TRBJ2-1,-
TGTGCCAGCAGCCAAGACAGGGAAGATCAGCCCCAGCATTTT,CASSQDREDQPQHF,TRBV3-1,many,TRBJ1-5,-
TGTGCCAGCAGTGAAGCGCAGTATGGCTACACCTTC,CASSEAQYGYTF,TRBV2,many,TRBJ1-2,-
TGTGCCAGCACTTCTGGGGGGTCCTACGAGCAGTACTTC,CASTSGGSYEQYF,TRBV6-1,many,TRBJ2-7,-